Following are 23 T cell receptor beta chains from one sample sequenced in a study of Graves' ophthalmopathy and Graves' hyperthyroidism. Amplification from RNA transcripts yielded the TCR beta CDR3 regions. Second-round multiplex PCR followed a first-round RT-PCR using HTBI primers. TCRdb analysed the multiplex PCR reads with MiXCR anew, one entry per CDR3 protein. The data show hundreds of thousands of distinct CDR3 sequences, 15% seen once. The sequenced sample was peripheral blood. Receptors were obtained from a young woman with stable Graves' hyperthyroidism.

This clonotype was seen repeatedly, ten times or more. The chain combines TRBV7-9 with TRBJ2-7, with D perhaps being TRBD1 or TRBD2 (5 bases each). The length of the CDR3 is 15 residues. CDR1 is SEHNR and CDR2 is FQNEAQ in the germline V gene (reference sequence). The germline V and J ends were trimmed by 3 bases and 5 bases, with 17 bases remaining between them. The CDR3 region has the DNA TGTGCCAGCAGCTTCGGATCGGCCGGGGCCCACGAGCAGTACTTC. It specifies CASSFGSAGAHEQYF.

V gene TRBV11-2 combines with J gene TRBJ2-7; D possibly corresponds to TRBD1 (5 bases). V lost 1 base and J 4 bases, leaving 17 bases between the germline ends. This CDR3 has 16 residues. Looked up from germline, CDR1 is SGHAT and CDR2 is FQNNGV. In DNA form, the CDR3 reads TGTGCCAGCAGCTTAGTGGTTGGGCAGGGTTTTTACGAGCAGTACTTC. Amino acids: CASSLVVGQGFYEQYF.

The chain carries TRBV6-2 or TRBV6-3 and TRBJ2-7; the match to TRBD1 covers 8 bases. The J segment lost 3 bases and the V segment lost 9 bases, leaving 28 bases of the junction unmatched. Per the germline V gene, CDR1 is MNHEY and CDR2 is SVGEGT. The CDR3 length is 20 residues. In DNA form, the CDR3 reads TGTGCCAGACGCAGCATTCAGGGGGCCGGATCAGGGGTCCGTTTCTACGAGCAGTACTTC. Protein sequence: CARRSIQGAGSGVRFYEQYF.

This clonotype was picked up many times. This chain uses TRBV19 with TRBJ1-5; D unresolved. Germline V lookup: CDR1 LNHDA, CDR2 SQIVND (reference sequence). V lost 4 bases and J lost 2, with 18 bases in between. The CDR3 is 17 residues long. The CDR3 is CASSRPIQRVGNQPQHF. In DNA, the CDR3 is TGTGCCAGTAGTAGACCGATCCAACGGGTCGGCAATCAGCCCCAGCATTTT.

The chain employs TRBV27 and TRBJ1-3; D ambiguous. From germline, CDR1 is MNHEY and CDR2 SMNVEV (reference sequence). The CDR3 totals 14 residues. V was shortened by 5 bases and J by 3 bases, with 11 bases between the two germline ends. This CDR3 is CASSPVGDGNTIYF. DNA for the CDR3: TGTGCCAGCAGTCCGGTCGGGGATGGAAACACCATATATTTT.

This clonotype has a count of ten or more. This chain uses TRBV15 with TRBJ1-1, with 7 positions matching TRBD1. This CDR3 comprises 12 residues. V was clipped by 8 bases and J by 1 base; unmatched bases: 1. Germline V lookup: CDR1 LNHNV, CDR2 YYDKDF (reference sequence). The CDR3 nucleotides read TGTGCCACCGGGACAGAGAACACTGAAGCTTTCTTT. Protein sequence: CATGTENTEAFF.

This clonotype was counted at least ten times. The chain combines TRBV13 with TRBJ2-7; 7 nucleotides match TRBD1. CDR3 size: 15 residues. From germline, CDR1 is PRHDT and CDR2 FYEKMQ (reference sequence). The V segment lost 5 bases and the J segment 0 bases; nucleotides outside the gene matches: 7. CDR3 nucleotides: TGTGCCAGCAGCCCCACAGGGGAACCCTCCTACGAGCAGTACTTC. Residues: CASSPTGEPSYEQYF.

This clonotype was observed a single time. The chain uses TRBV12-3 or TRBV12-4 and TRBJ1-1, with a tentative D call TRBD1 (5 bases). Trimming left V 10 bases short and J 5 bases short, with 20 bases between. This CDR3 is 14 amino acids long. CDR3 region: CATGKGVDATEAFF. The CDR3 DNA reads as TGTGCCACAGGTAAAGGGGTGGATGCAACTGAAGCTTTCTTT.

This clonotype was counted ten times or more. The chain combines TRBV7-9 with TRBJ1-5, with TRBD1 identical over 7 bases. The V segment lost 6 bases and the J segment 6 bases; nucleotides outside the gene matches: 8. Per germline, CDR1 SEHNR and CDR2 FQNEAQ (reference sequence). This CDR3 has 14 residues. DNA for the CDR3: TGTGCCAGCAGTCCCGGGACAGCACTTCAGCCCCAGCATTTT. Translating it yields CASSPGTALQPQHF. The full variable domain, with the rest looked up from reference TRBV7-9 and TRBJ1-5, is DTGVSQNPRHKITKRGQNVTFRCDPISEHNRLYWYRQTLGQGPEFLTYFQNEAQLEKSRLLSDRFSAERPKGSFSTLEIQRTEQGDSAMYLCASSPGTALQPQHFGDGTRLSIL.

This clonotype was detected many times. This chain links TRBV29-1 with TRBJ2-7, with 10 bases fitting TRBD1. CDR1 and CDR2 from the germline V gene are SQVTM and ANQGSEA. V lost 5 bases, J lost 7 bases, and 8 bases stayed unmatched. This CDR3 is built from 13 residues. CDR3 protein: CSVTGTGEREQYF. CDR3 DNA: TGCAGCGTTACCGGGACAGGGGAAAGAGAGCAGTACTTC.

Ten or more counts support this clonotype. The chain has TRBV19 and TRBJ2-7; tentatively, D is TRBD2 (6 bases). The germline V gene has CDR1 LNHDA and CDR2 SQIVND (reference sequence). CDR3 length: 15 amino acids. V lost 5 bases to trimming and J lost 7 bases, with 21 bases between them. This chain's CDR3 is CASSLGGTAVGEQYF. For the CDR3, the DNA is TGTGCCAGTAGTTTGGGGGGAACGGCAGTGGGAGAGCAGTACTTC. The full variable domain, with the rest looked up from reference TRBV19 and TRBJ2-7, is DGGITQSPKYLFRKEGQNVTLSCEQNLNHDAMYWYRQDPGQGLRLIYYSQIVNDFQKGDIAEGYSVSREKKESFPLTVTSAQKNPTAFYLCASSLGGTAVGEQYFGPGTRLTVT.

This clonotype was recorded many times. This chain uses TRBV20-1 with TRBJ1-1; 8 bases match TRBD1. This CDR3 comprises 15 residues. Germline V lookup: CDR1 DFQATT, CDR2 SNEGSKA (reference sequence). The ends lost 3 bases at V and 9 bases at J; junction bases unmatched: 15. The chain's CDR3 is CSARKQGVLDFKAFF. The CDR3 DNA follows: TGCAGTGCTAGGAAACAGGGGGTACTGGATTTCAAAGCTTTCTTT.

This clonotype was recorded a few times. Given a much more abundant clone one base away, this may be a read error. The chain couples TRBV12-3 or TRBV12-4 to TRBJ1-5; no definite D call. The V gene lost 3 bases and the J gene lost 5 bases, with 20 bases spanning the gap. This CDR3 has 17 residues. CDR3 residues: CASSFYEWVGGDQPQHF. The CDR3, as DNA: TGTGCCAGCAGTTTTTACGAATGGGTGGGAGGCGATCAGCCCCAGCATTTT.

This clonotype was seen a handful of times. The chain couples TRBV20-1 to TRBJ1-5; D possibly corresponds to TRBD1 (5 bases). Germline CDR1 is DFQATT and CDR2 is SNEGSKA (reference sequence). V lost 4 bases and J lost 1, with 11 bases in between. The CDR3 is 14 residues long. CDR3 sequence (DNA): TGCAGTGCTATCAGAGAGGGGAGCAATCAGCCCCAGCATTTT. Translation: CSAIREGSNQPQHF.

A remark on this clonotype: The CDR3 end shows no conserved phenylalanine or tryptophan, and so a read error is likely. The genes are TRBV29-1 and TRBJ2-2, with 8 bases identical to TRBD2. The CDR3 is 15 residues long. Trimming took 6 bases from V and 3 from J; bases not matched to a gene: 9. CDR1 and CDR2 (germline): SQVTM, ANQGSEA. The CDR3 DNA follows: TGCAGCGTGTCACAGAGGACTAGCCACACCGGGGAGCTGTTTTCT. This gives the protein CSVSQRTSHTGELFS.

This clonotype has at least ten counts. The rearrangement joins TRBV19 to TRBJ1-6; the match to TRBD1 covers 7 bases. This CDR3 spans 16 amino acids. Germline V CDR1 and CDR2: LNHDA, SQIVND (reference sequence). J was trimmed by 10 bases and V by 5 bases; bases with no gene match: 14. DNA for the CDR3: TGTGCCAGTAGTGACTACTCCCAGGGGGTGAGCTCACCCCTCCACTTT. The encoded protein is CASSDYSQGVSSPLHF.

Many counts were recorded for this clonotype. V and J are TRBV12-3 or TRBV12-4 and TRBJ2-3; D remains unclear. V lost 3 bases and J 0 bases, leaving 19 bases between the germline ends. The CDR3 extends over 18 amino acids. As DNA, the CDR3 is TGTGCCAGCAGTTTTGATAGTTGGGGTCTCCTGAGCACAGATACGCAGTATTTT. Translating it yields CASSFDSWGLLSTDTQYF.

There are many counts of this clonotype. The J gene is TRBJ1-2, the V gene TRBV7-8; TRBD1 matches at 7 bases. V gave up 2 bases and J gave up 5 bases; unmatched junction bases: 17. This CDR3 spans 18 amino acids. Germline-derived CDR1 and CDR2 are SGHVS and FQNEAQ. Here the CDR3 DNA reads TGTGCCAGCAGCTTATTGCCCCGGGACAGACATCCCCATTATGGCTACACCTTC. This gives the protein CASSLLPRDRHPHYGYTF.

This clonotype was seen ten or more times. The chain recombines TRBV20-1 with TRBJ1-1; possible D gene TRBD1, 5 bases. Germline V gene lookup returns CDR1 DFQATT and CDR2 SNEGSKA (reference sequence). V lost 3 bases and J lost 0, with 8 bases in between. The length of the CDR3 is 13 residues. This CDR3 reads CSASAGLNTEAFF. The CDR3, as DNA: TGCAGTGCTAGTGCAGGGCTGAACACTGAAGCTTTCTTT.

This clonotype came up many times. The rearrangement uses TRBV12-3 or TRBV12-4 and TRBJ1-1; no reliable D call. The V end was cut by 4 bases, the J end by 4 bases, with 10 bases between. The CDR3 sequence is 13 residues long. CDR3 DNA sequence: TGTGCCAGCAGTTACATTGTAACCACTGAAGCTTTCTTT. Encoded protein: CASSYIVTTEAFF.

This clonotype was seen a handful of times. The rearrangement joins TRBV11-2 to TRBJ1-2; 7 bases agree with TRBD1. Per the germline V gene, CDR1 is SGHAT and CDR2 is FQNNGV. V was clipped by 4 bases and J by 4 bases; unmatched bases: 12. The CDR3 is 16 residues long. The CDR3 sequence is CASSSLGTKGAYGYTF. The CDR3 coding sequence is TGTGCCAGCAGCTCTCTCGGGACAAAGGGGGCCTATGGCTACACCTTC.

This clonotype was observed at least ten times. The rearrangement uses TRBV11-2 and TRBJ1-2; maybe TRBD1 (5 bases). The CDR3 extends over 19 amino acids. Trimming removed 2 bases at V and 3 bases at J, with 25 bases between. Germline lookup yields CDR1 SGHAT and CDR2 FQNNGV. CDR3 sequence reads: CASSLSSALAGMKDYGYTF. CDR3 bases: TGTGCCAGCAGCTTATCCTCGGCCTTGGCAGGGATGAAGGACTATGGCTACACCTTC.

This clonotype occurred a few times. The germline gene is not matched at one end of the junction; a read error may be the cause. The V call is TRBV5-4, the J call TRBJ1-3; D gene ambiguous. The CDR3 totals 21 residues. CDR1 and CDR2 from the germline V gene are SGHNT and YYREEE (reference sequence). CDR3 in amino acids: CTSSLEYQSVSGVNFGNTIYF. In DNA, the CDR3 is TGTACCAGCAGCTTGGAGTACCAGTCTGTTTCAGGAGTAAATTTCGGAAACACCATATATTTT.